This T cell receptor (beta chain) was captured in a study of T cell repertoires in cytomegalovirus infection. The wider study: Recently described HLA-C-restricted plus well-studied HLA-B-restricted CMV epitopes were used.

Findings and caveats of the study: HLA-C-restricted CMV clonotypes gave the most frequent clonotype in two of eight donors.

A single record per CDR3 protein comes from TCRdb applying MiXCR to the reads. The table records 830,000 or so distinct CDR3 sequences, roughly 33% of them present only once. Germline-derived CDR1 and CDR2 are LGHNT and FRNRAP. There are 16 residues in the CDR3. After removal of 5 bases from V and 3 bases from J, the junction contained 7 bases not matched to a gene. This clonotype was observed at least ten times. Its antigen is unidentified. The V gene is TRBV12-5, the J gene TRBJ2-2; 9 bases are shared with TRBD2. Material: cultured CD8+ T cells from PBMCs, obtained from culture after CMV antigen stimulation. This clonotype was sampled from a human donor in good health (CMV status not recorded). Some clones in this sample may be carry-over from other donors' samples. In DNA form, the CDR3 reads TGTGCTAGTGGTGGTGGAGCGGGGGGTCACACCGGGGAGCTGTTTTTT. It specifies CASGGGAGGHTGELFF.